A single sample gave rise to the 16 T cell receptor beta chains below, sequenced in a study of cytomegalovirus exposure and HLA in healthy donors (dated by TCRdb to the late 2010s). The receptor library was made with the immunoSEQ multiplex PCR assay. A mixture of 60 forward primers for TCR Vbeta segments and 13 reverse primers for TCR Jbeta segments was used in the multiplex PCR. Drawn from immuneACCESS, this table holds only the in-frame rearrangements with V and J called that TCRdb kept. Clones are partly lost; checked studies trace under half to an unresolved V gene and leave the rest unexplained. The sample records 200,000 or so clones, around 80% of which are singletons. The top ten hold 0.6% to 0.7% of the sample. Sequenced material: PBMCs. The source is a young man in good health and CMV-seronegative.

CDR3 amino acids: CASSLRPGTNQPQHF. The CDR3 DNA sequence: TGTGCCAGCAGTTTACGGCCAGGAACGAATCAGCCCCAGCATTTT. The chain recombines TRBV27 with TRBJ1-5; D is unresolved. Trimming shortened V by 2 bases and J by 4 bases, and 12 bases separated the two germline ends. Germline assignment: CDR1 MNHEY and CDR2 SMNVEV (reference sequence). This CDR3 comprises 15 residues.

The chain links TRBV28 to TRBJ1-2, with 8 bases matching TRBD1. Germline assignment: CDR1 MDHEN and CDR2 SYDVKM. The CDR3 is 14 amino acids. Trimming took 4 bases from V and 4 from J; bases not matched to a gene: 5. CDR3 in DNA: TGTGCCAGCAGTTCAGGGGGCTCCGGCTATGGCTACACCTTC. Its protein product is CASSSGGSGYGYTF.

This rearrangement joins TRBV7-6 to TRBJ1-3; TRBD1 might be the D (5 bases). This CDR3 is built from 13 residues. CDR1 SGHVS and CDR2 FNYEAQ come from the germline V gene. With 5 bases removed from V and 4 bases from J, the gap between germline ends came to 9 bases. The chain's CDR3 is CASSATEGNTIYF. The CDR3 DNA reads TGTGCCAGCAGCGCGACAGAAGGAAACACCATATATTTT.

CDR3 sequence reads: CASSLGLAGFGTQYF. The CDR3 DNA is TGTGCCAGCAGCTTGGGACTAGCGGGATTCGGGACCCAGTACTTC. V is TRBV5-6 and J is TRBJ2-5; 11 bases are a match to TRBD2. The J segment lost 7 bases and the V segment lost 0 bases, leaving 5 bases of the junction unmatched. The germline gives CDR1 SGHDT, CDR2 YYEEEE. This CDR3 spans 15 amino acids.

This clone was counted only a few times. The chain uses TRBV30 and TRBJ1-6, with a weak D call TRBD1 (5 bases). With 0 bases removed from V and 10 bases from J, the gap between germline ends came to 10 bases. The germline V gene has CDR1 GTSNPN and CDR2 SVGIG (reference sequence). The CDR3 spans 13 residues. CDR3 DNA sequence: TGTGCCTGGAGTGTAAGGGGTCACTCACCCCTCCACTTT. It translates to CAWSVRGHSPLHF.

The gene calls are TRBV5-1 and TRBJ1-3; TRBD1 matches 9 bases. J gave up 1 base and V 5 bases, and 10 bases lay outside the gene matches. The CDR3 is made up of 17 amino acids. The germline V gene has CDR1 SGHRS and CDR2 YFSETQ. The CDR3 is CASSNKGQGGSGNTIYF. CDR3 nucleotides: TGCGCCAGCAGTAACAAGGGACAGGGTGGTTCTGGAAACACCATATATTTT.

The chain uses TRBV29-1 and TRBJ2-1; TRBD1 agrees at 8 bases. There are 14 residues in the CDR3. J lost 0 bases, V lost 7 bases, and 5 bases had no gene match. Germline V gives CDR1 SQVTM, CDR2 ANQGSEA. The CDR3 DNA sequence: TGCAGCGCCTCGACAGGGGTCTCCTACAATGAGCAGTTCTTC. This translates into CSASTGVSYNEQFF.

The CDR3 DNA reads TGCAGCGGTTCCGGGACAGGGGAGGACAATGAGCAGTTCTTC. Protein: CSGSGTGEDNEQFF. V and J are TRBV29-1 and TRBJ2-1; TRBD1 aligns across 10 bases. The V gene's germline CDR1 is SQVTM and CDR2 ANQGSEA. V shed 7 bases, J shed 5 bases, and the junction held 8 bases outside the gene matches. CDR3 size: 14 residues.

The V call is TRBV7-3, the J call TRBJ2-1, with D possibly being TRBD1 (6 bases). The CDR3 is 15 amino acids. The V end lost 2 bases, the J end lost 10 bases, and 18 bases lay between the germline ends. CDR1 is SGHTA, CDR2 FQGTGA, per germline. CDR3 nucleotide sequence: TGTGCCAGCAGCTTATATGGGACACCCATGCTGGAGCAGTTCTTC. Encoded protein: CASSLYGTPMLEQFF.

The V call is TRBV18, the J call TRBJ2-3, with D maybe TRBD1 (8 bases). The ends were cut back, 4 bases at V and 2 bases at J, with 19 bases in the middle. The germline CDR1 and CDR2 sequences are KGHSH and LQKENI. This CDR3 has 17 residues. Written as DNA, the CDR3 is TGTGCCAGCTCACACTCCGACAGGGGAGGGATCACAGATACGCAGTATTTT. It encodes CASSHSDRGGITDTQYF.

The V gene is TRBV11-3, the J gene TRBJ2-1; TRBD1 is a possible D gene (6 bases). V was clipped by 3 bases and J by 5 bases, with 14 bases between them. Germline V gives CDR1 SGHNT, CDR2 YENEEA. This CDR3 region has 15 residues. CDR3 in DNA: TGTGCCAGCAGCTTCCAATCTTGGACAGACAATGAGCAGTTCTTC. It yields the protein CASSFQSWTDNEQFF.

This clone was picked up a small number of times. The chain carries TRBV5-6 and TRBJ1-5; 7 bases map to TRBD1. The CDR3 has 15 amino acids. V was clipped by 0 bases and J by 5 bases; unmatched bases: 5. Per germline, CDR1 SGHDT and CDR2 YYEEEE. The DNA of the CDR3 is TGTGCCAGCAGCTTGGGACAGGGAATCCATCAGCCCCAGCATTTT. It encodes CASSLGQGIHQPQHF.

J is TRBJ2-7 and V is TRBV5-1, with TRBD2 as a possible D gene (6 bases). CDR3 length: 13 amino acids. Germline CDR1 reads SGHRS; CDR2 reads YFSETQ. The V end was cut by 4 bases, the J end by 4 bases, with 12 bases between. The CDR3 protein is CASSLDSGYEQYF. The DNA of the CDR3 is TGCGCCAGCAGCCTGGATAGCGGATACGAGCAGTACTTC.

The J gene is TRBJ2-7, the V gene TRBV7-9; 11 bases map to TRBD1. This CDR3 comprises 16 residues. V was pared by 5 bases and J by 6 bases, with 12 bases of the junction left unmatched. Germline V gives CDR1 SEHNR, CDR2 FQNEAQ (reference sequence). CDR3 amino acids: CASSVLGTGGGLEQYF. Written as DNA, the CDR3 is TGTGCCAGCAGCGTGTTGGGGACAGGGGGTGGCCTCGAGCAGTACTTC.

The count of this clone is one. Relative to the germline gene, one junction end is altered; a read error may explain this. The chain couples TRBV7-9 to TRBJ1-1; 7 bases are shared with TRBD1. This CDR3 is 15 amino acids long. Per the germline V gene, CDR1 is SEHNR and CDR2 is FQNEAQ (reference sequence). Written as DNA, the CDR3 is TGTTCCAGCAGACCTACGCTAGGGGGCGGCACTGAAGCTTTCTTT. Amino acids: CSSRPTLGGGTEAFF.

This chain's CDR3 is CASSLWSRSHQPQHF. CDR3 nucleotides: TGTGCCAGCAGTTTATGGTCCAGGTCCCATCAGCCCCAGCATTTT. The chain joins TRBV28 to TRBJ1-5; D remains unclear. V was cut by 0 bases and J by 5 bases, with 11 bases left in between. CDR3 length: 15 amino acids. Germline loops: CDR1 MDHEN, CDR2 SYDVKM.